This T cell receptor beta chain was sequenced during a study of beta chain features in type 1 diabetes. This clone was seen a few times. CDR3 length: 16 amino acids. The germline V gene encodes CDR1 SEHNR and CDR2 FQNEAQ (reference sequence). V was cut by 5 bases and J by 1 base, with 18 bases left in between. Using CD45RO/CCR7/CD25/CD127/CD95/CD27, CD4+ naive, central memory, regulatory and stem cell-like memory cells were sorted. What was sequenced were expressed TCRB transcripts, since all of the isolated RNA had been reverse transcribed. Assay used: immunoSEQ multiplex PCR; TCRdb lists only in-frame clones, some missing. This sample has some 250,000 clones, with 27% found just once.

The sequencing sample was made of central memory CD4+ T cells from blood. The chain links TRBV7-9 to TRBJ2-7; D tentatively reads TRBD1 or TRBD2 (5 bases each). The TCR comes from a man younger than 45 in good health. The CDR3 nucleotides are TGTGCCAGCAGCCCTATCGGGACGGGCCCATCCTACGAGCAGTACTTC. Amino acid sequence: CASSPIGTGPSYEQYF. Looking up the rest from reference TRBV7-9 and TRBJ2-7 gives the full variable domain: DTGVSQNPRHKITKRGQNVTFRCDPISEHNRLYWYRQTLGQGPEFLTYFQNEAQLEKSRLLSDRFSAERPKGSFSTLEIQRTEQGDSAMYLCASSPIGTGPSYEQYFGPGTRLTVT.